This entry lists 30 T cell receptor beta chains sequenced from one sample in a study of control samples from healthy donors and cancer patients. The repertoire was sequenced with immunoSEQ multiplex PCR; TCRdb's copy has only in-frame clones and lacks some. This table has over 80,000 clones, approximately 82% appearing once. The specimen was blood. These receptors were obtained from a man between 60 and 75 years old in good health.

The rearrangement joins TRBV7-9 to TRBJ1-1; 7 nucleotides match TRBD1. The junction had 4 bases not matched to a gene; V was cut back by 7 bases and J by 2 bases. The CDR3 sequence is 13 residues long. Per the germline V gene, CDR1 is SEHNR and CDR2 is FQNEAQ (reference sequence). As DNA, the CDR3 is TGTGCCAGCACCAGGGGGGAAAACACTGAAGCTTTCTTT. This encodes CASTRGENTEAFF.

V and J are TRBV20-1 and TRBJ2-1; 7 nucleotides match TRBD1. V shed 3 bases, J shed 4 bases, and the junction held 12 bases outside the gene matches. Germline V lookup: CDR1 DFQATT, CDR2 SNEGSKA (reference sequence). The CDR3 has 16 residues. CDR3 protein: CSASSRGGASYNEQFF. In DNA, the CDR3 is TGCAGTGCTAGTTCCAGAGGGGGCGCGAGTTACAATGAGCAGTTCTTC.

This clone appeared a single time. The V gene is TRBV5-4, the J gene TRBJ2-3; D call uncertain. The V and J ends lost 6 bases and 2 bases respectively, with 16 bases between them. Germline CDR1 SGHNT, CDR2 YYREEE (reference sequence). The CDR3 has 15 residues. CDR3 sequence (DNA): TGTGCCAGCAACCCGAGATTAGGAAACACAGATACGCAGTATTTT. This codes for CASNPRLGNTDTQYF.

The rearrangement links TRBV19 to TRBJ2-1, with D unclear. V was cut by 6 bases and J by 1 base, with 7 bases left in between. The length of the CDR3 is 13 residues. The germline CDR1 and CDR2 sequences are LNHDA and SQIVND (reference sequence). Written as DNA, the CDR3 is TGTGCCAGTAGAGCCGTGTCCTACAATGAGCAGTTCTTC. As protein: CASRAVSYNEQFF.

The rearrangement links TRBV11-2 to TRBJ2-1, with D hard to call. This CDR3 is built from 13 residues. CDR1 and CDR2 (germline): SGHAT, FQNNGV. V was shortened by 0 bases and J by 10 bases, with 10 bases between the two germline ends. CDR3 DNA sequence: TGTGCCAGCAGCTTAGAAACAATTTCGGAGCAGTTCTTC. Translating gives CASSLETISEQFF.

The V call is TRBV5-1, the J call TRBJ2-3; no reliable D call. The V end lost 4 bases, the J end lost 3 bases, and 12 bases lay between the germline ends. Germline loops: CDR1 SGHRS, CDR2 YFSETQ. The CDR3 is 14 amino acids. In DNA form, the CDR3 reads TGCGCCAGCAGCCTGTCTCCCGGGACAGATACGCAGTATTTT. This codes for CASSLSPGTDTQYF.

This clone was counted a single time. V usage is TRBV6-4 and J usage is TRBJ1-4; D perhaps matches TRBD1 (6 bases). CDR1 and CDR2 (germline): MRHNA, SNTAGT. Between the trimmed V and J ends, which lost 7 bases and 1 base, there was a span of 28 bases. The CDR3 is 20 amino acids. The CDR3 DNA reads TGTGCCAGCACCCCCCGGACAGTTCGGATTAGTGGGGTAACTAATGAAAAACTGTTTTTT. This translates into CASTPRTVRISGVTNEKLFF.

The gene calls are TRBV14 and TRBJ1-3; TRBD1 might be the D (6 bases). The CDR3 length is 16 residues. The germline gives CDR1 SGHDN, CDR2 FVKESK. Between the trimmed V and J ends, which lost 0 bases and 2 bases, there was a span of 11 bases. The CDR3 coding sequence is TGTGCCAGCAGCCAAGATTTAGGGGGGACTGGAAACACCATATATTTT. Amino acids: CASSQDLGGTGNTIYF.

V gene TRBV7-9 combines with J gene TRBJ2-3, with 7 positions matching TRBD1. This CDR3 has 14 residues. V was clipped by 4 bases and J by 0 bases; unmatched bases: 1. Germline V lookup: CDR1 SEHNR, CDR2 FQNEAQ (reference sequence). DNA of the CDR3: TGTGCCAGCAGCTCGACAGGGAGCACAGATACGCAGTATTTT. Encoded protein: CASSSTGSTDTQYF.

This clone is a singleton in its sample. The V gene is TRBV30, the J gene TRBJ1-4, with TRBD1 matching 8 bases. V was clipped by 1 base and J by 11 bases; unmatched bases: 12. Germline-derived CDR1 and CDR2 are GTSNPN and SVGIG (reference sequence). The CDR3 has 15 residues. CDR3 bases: TGTGCCTGGAGTGCCCCTCGACAGGGGCAGAGGAAACTGTTTTTT. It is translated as CAWSAPRQGQRKLFF.

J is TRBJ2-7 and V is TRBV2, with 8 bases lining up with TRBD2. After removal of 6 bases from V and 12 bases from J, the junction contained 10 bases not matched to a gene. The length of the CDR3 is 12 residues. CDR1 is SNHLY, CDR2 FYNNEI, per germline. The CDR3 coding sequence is TGTGCCAGCAGATGGGTCAGCGGGAGCTCGTACTTC. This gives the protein CASRWVSGSSYF.

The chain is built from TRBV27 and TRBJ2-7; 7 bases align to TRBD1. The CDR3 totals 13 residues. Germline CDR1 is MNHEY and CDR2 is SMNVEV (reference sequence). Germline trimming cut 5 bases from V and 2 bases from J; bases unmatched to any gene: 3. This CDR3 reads CASSLGTAYEQYF. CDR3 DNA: TGTGCCAGCAGTCTGGGGACAGCCTACGAGCAGTACTTC.

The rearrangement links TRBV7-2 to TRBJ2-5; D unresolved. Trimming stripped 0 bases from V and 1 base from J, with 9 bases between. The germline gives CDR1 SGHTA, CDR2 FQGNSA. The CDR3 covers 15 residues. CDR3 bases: TGTGCCAGCAGCTTAGCCCAGACACGCCAAGAGACCCAGTACTTC. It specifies CASSLAQTRQETQYF.

CDR3 sequence (DNA): TGTGCCAGCAGCTTAGAAGTAGACACCGGGGAGCTGTTTTTT. Its translation: CASSLEVDTGELFF. The rearrangement joins TRBV7-9 to TRBJ2-2, with unresolved D. Germline V gene sequence: CDR1 SEHNR, CDR2 FQNEAQ (reference sequence). V was cut by 1 base and J by 3 bases, with 6 bases left in between. The CDR3 extends over 14 amino acids.

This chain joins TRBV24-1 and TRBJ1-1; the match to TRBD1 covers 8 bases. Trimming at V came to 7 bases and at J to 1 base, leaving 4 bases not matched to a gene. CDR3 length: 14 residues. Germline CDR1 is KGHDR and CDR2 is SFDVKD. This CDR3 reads CATRQTGANTEAFF. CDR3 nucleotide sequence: TGTGCCACCAGGCAGACAGGGGCGAACACTGAAGCTTTCTTT.

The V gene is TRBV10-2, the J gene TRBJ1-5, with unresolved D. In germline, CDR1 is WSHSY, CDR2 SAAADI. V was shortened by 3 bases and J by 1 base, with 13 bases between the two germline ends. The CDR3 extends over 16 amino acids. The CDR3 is CASSDRSPLSNQPQHF. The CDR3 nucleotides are TGCGCCAGCAGTGACAGGTCCCCGTTAAGCAATCAGCCCCAGCATTTT.

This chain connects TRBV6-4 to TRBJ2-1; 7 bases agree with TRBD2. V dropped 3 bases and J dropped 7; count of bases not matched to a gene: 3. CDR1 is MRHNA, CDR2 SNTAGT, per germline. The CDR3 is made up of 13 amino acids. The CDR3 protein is CASSERERNEQFF. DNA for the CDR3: TGTGCCAGCAGTGAGCGGGAGAGGAATGAGCAGTTCTTC.

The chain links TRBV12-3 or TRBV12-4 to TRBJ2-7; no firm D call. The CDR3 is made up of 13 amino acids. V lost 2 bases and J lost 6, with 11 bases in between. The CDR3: CASSLTSPGEQYF. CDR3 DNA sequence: TGTGCCAGCAGTTTAACCTCACCCGGCGAGCAGTACTTC.

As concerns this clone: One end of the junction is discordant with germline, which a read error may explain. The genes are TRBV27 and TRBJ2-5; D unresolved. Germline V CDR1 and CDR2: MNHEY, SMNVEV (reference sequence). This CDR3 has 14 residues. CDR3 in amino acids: CTSSLGLGRETQYF. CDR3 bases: TGTACCAGCAGTTTGGGTCTAGGGCGAGAGACCCAGTACTTC.

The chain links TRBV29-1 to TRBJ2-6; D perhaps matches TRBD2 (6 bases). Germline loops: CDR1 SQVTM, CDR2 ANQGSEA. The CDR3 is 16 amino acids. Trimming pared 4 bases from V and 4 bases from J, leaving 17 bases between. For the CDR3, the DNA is TGCAGCGTTGGTGCCCTAGGAGGGGCCGGGGCCAACGTCCTGACTTTC. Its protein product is CSVGALGGAGANVLTF.

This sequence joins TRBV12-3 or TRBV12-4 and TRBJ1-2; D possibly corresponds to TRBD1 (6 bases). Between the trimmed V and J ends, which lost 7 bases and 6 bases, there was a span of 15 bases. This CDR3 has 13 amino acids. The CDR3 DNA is TGTGCCAGCACCCTGGACAGATATCATGGCTACACCTTC. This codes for CASTLDRYHGYTF.

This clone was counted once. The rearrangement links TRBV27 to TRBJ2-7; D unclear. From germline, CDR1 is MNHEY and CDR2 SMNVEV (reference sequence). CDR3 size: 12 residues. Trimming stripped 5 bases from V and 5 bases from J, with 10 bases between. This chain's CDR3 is CASSHNRHEQYF. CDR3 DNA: TGTGCCAGCAGTCATAACCGTCACGAGCAGTACTTC.

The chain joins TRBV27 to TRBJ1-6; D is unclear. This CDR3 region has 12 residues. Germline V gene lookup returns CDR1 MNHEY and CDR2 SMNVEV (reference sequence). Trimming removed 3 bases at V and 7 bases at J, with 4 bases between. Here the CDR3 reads CASSFTNSPLHF. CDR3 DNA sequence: TGTGCCAGCAGTTTTACAAATTCACCCCTCCACTTT.

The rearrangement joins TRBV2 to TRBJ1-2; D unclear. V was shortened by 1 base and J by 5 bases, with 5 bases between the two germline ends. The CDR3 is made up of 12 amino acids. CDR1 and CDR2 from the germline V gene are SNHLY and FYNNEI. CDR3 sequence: CASSEGVYGYTF. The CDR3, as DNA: TGTGCCAGCAGTGAAGGAGTATATGGCTACACCTTC.

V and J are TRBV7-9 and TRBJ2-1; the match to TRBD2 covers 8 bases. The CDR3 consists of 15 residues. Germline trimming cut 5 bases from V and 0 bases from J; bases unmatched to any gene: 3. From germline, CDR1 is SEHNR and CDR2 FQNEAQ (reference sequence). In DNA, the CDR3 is TGTGCCAGCAGCCGGGGGGGCAGCTCCTACAATGAGCAGTTCTTC. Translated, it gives CASSRGGSSYNEQFF.

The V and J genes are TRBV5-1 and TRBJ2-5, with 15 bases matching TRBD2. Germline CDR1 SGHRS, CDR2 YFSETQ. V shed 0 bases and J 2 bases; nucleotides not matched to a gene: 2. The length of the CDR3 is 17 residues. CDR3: CASSLVGLAGGQETQYF. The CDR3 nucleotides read TGCGCCAGCAGCTTGGTGGGACTAGCGGGGGGACAAGAGACCCAGTACTTC.

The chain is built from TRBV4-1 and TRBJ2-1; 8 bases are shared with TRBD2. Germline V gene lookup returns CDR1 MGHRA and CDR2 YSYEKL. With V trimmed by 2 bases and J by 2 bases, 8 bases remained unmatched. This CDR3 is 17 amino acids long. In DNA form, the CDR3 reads TGCGCCAGCAGCCAACCCGGGAAGCGGGGGACCTACAATGAGCAGTTCTTC. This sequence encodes CASSQPGKRGTYNEQFF.

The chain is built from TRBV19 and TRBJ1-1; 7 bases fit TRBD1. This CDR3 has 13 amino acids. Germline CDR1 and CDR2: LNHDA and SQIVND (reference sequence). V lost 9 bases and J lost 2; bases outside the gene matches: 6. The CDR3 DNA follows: TGTGCCAGCGGACAGGAACTTAACACTGAAGCTTTCTTT. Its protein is CASGQELNTEAFF.

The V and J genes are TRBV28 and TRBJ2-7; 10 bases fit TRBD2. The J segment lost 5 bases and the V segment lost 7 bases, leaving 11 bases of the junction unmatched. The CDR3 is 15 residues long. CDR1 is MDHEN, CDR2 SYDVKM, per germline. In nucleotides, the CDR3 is TGTGCCAGCAAGGAGATCACTAGCGGGAAAAACGAGCAGTACTTC. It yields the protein CASKEITSGKNEQYF.

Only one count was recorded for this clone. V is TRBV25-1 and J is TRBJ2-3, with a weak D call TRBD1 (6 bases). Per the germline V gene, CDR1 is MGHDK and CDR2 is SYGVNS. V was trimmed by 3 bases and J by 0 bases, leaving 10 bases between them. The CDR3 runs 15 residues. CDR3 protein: CASSDLTGSTDTQYF. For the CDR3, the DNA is TGTGCCAGCAGTGATTTGACAGGAAGCACAGATACGCAGTATTTT.